This entry lists 28 T cell receptor beta chains sequenced from one sample in a study of cytomegalovirus exposure and HLA in healthy donors. The PCR used 60 Vbeta and 13 Jbeta primers. Sequenced by immunoSEQ multiplex PCR; TCRdb stores in-frame clones only, minus some. There are some 56,000 clones in the sample; 80% occur only once, and 3.5% to 4% lies in the top ten. The sequencing input was PBMCs. These receptors came from a woman aged 40 to 50 in good health and CMV-seronegative.

Only one count was recorded for this clone. This sequence joins TRBV18 and TRBJ1-1, with 7 bases identical to TRBD1. Germline values: CDR1 KGHSH, CDR2 LQKENI. The CDR3 loop spans 17 amino acids. With V trimmed by 0 bases and J by 0 bases, 7 bases remained unmatched. CDR3 DNA: TGTGCCAGCTCACCACCGGGACAGCTTGGATTGAACACTGAAGCTTTCTTT. It codes for CASSPPGQLGLNTEAFF.

This clone has only one observation. This chain links TRBV7-9 with TRBJ2-2; 8 bases fit TRBD2. Germline CDR1 SEHNR, CDR2 FQNEAQ (reference sequence). CDR3 length equals 17 residues. Losses at the gene ends were 5 bases for V and 0 bases for J; bases not matched to a gene: 8. The CDR3 nucleotides read TGTGCCAGCAGCCATAGCGGGGAGTCCTCGAACACCGGGGAGCTGTTTTTT. Translating it yields CASSHSGESSNTGELFF.

The V gene is TRBV5-1, the J gene TRBJ1-2, with 7 nucleotides matching TRBD1. CDR1 is SGHRS and CDR2 is YFSETQ in the germline V gene. J was trimmed by 4 bases and V by 3 bases; bases with no gene match: 6. This CDR3 has 14 amino acids. The CDR3, as DNA: TGCGCCAGCAGCTCGCCGGGACAGAGCTATGGCTACACCTTC. Amino acids: CASSSPGQSYGYTF.

This clone has a single count. The rearrangement joins TRBV7-2 to TRBJ2-1; D perhaps matches TRBD1 (6 bases). This CDR3 is built from 14 residues. The ends were cut back, 8 bases at V and 1 base at J, with 12 bases in the middle. Germline loops: CDR1 SGHTA, CDR2 FQGNSA. This CDR3 is CASGRGGSYNEQFF. CDR3 sequence (DNA): TGTGCCAGCGGGAGAGGGGGATCCTACAATGAGCAGTTCTTC.

This clone showed up just a few times. The chain links TRBV5-4 to TRBJ1-3; no firm D call. Germline V gene sequence: CDR1 SGHNT, CDR2 YYREEE (reference sequence). The CDR3 extends over 13 amino acids. The V end lost 1 base, the J end lost 3 bases, and 5 bases lay between the germline ends. The CDR3 is CASSLSFGNTIYF. The CDR3 region has the DNA TGTGCCAGCAGCTTGTCGTTTGGAAACACCATATATTTT.

J is TRBJ2-3 and V is TRBV5-1; possibly TRBD2 for D (6 bases). The germline V and J ends were trimmed by 4 bases and 6 bases, with 24 bases remaining between them. From germline, CDR1 is SGHRS and CDR2 YFSETQ. CDR3 length equals 17 residues. CDR3 sequence reads: CASSPDGGVIPGDTQYF. The CDR3 region has the DNA TGCGCCAGCAGCCCGGACGGGGGAGTCATCCCCGGGGATACGCAGTATTTT.

The V gene is TRBV6-5, the J gene TRBJ1-5, with TRBD1 matching over 8 bases. The CDR3 runs 15 residues. Germline lookup yields CDR1 MNHEY and CDR2 SVGAGI. After removal of 2 bases from V and 4 bases from J, the junction contained 4 bases not matched to a gene. CDR3 sequence: CASSYAGQGNQPQHF. DNA for the CDR3: TGTGCCAGCAGTTACGCAGGACAGGGAAATCAGCCCCAGCATTTT.

The rearrangement joins TRBV19 to TRBJ1-5; D perhaps matches TRBD1 (5 bases). The CDR3 length is 14 residues. Per the germline V gene, CDR1 is LNHDA and CDR2 is SQIVND (reference sequence). V lost 3 bases and J lost 7, with 13 bases in between. The CDR3 DNA reads as TGTGCCAGTAGTATTGCCAGGCCAGGGCAGCCCCAGCATTTT. Translated, it gives CASSIARPGQPQHF.

This clone has just a few counts. In DNA, the CDR3 is TGTGCCAGCAGGGCAATGGCTGTTGAAGCTTTCTTT. It specifies CASRAMAVEAFF. This sequence joins TRBV28 and TRBJ1-1; D unresolved. The CDR3 length is 12 residues. From germline, CDR1 is MDHEN and CDR2 SYDVKM. V was pared by 6 bases and J by 7 bases, with 12 bases between.

The count of this clone is one. The chain uses TRBV27 and TRBJ2-3; D not resolved. The CDR3 covers 17 residues. Trimming cost V 5 bases and J 1 base, with 19 bases left between them. Germline V CDR1 and CDR2: MNHEY, SMNVEV (reference sequence). CDR3 region: CASSLHPDLAGTDTQYF. CDR3 coding DNA: TGTGCCAGCAGTCTGCACCCTGATCTGGCTGGCACAGATACGCAGTATTTT.

The chain carries TRBV6-1 and TRBJ1-1; weak D call: TRBD1 (6 bases). Germline CDR1 is MNHNS and CDR2 is SASEGT. This CDR3 comprises 14 residues. V lost 9 bases and J 1 base, leaving 15 bases between the germline ends. CDR3: CASQIGQRNTEAFF. CDR3 coding DNA: TGTGCCAGTCAAATTGGACAGAGGAACACTGAAGCTTTCTTT.

This chain joins TRBV2 and TRBJ2-5; the match to TRBD2 covers 15 bases. J was trimmed by 5 bases and V by 6 bases; bases with no gene match: 1. Germline V gives CDR1 SNHLY, CDR2 FYNNEI. The CDR3 totals 14 residues. In nucleotides, the CDR3 is TGTGCCAGCAGCGGACTAGCGGGAGGGGAGACCCAGTACTTC. It codes for CASSGLAGGETQYF.

The chain joins TRBV2 to TRBJ2-1; 7 nucleotides agree with TRBD1. The CDR3 extends over 14 amino acids. CDR1 SNHLY and CDR2 FYNNEI come from the germline V gene. V shed 7 bases, J shed 3 bases, and the junction held 6 bases outside the gene matches. The CDR3 DNA is TGTGCCAGCAACGGACAGGAGGACTACAATGAGCAGTTCTTC. Translation: CASNGQEDYNEQFF.

This chain uses TRBV7-6 with TRBJ1-4, with 7 positions matching TRBD1. The CDR3 has 15 amino acids. V lost 3 bases, J lost 0 bases, and 1 base stayed unmatched. CDR1 and CDR2 from the germline V gene are SGHVS and FNYEAQ. The CDR3 DNA follows: TGTGCCAGCAGCTTTACAGGGGCAACTAATGAAAAACTGTTTTTT. Protein product: CASSFTGATNEKLFF.

This clone was seen once. The rearrangement joins TRBV7-8 to TRBJ2-1, with 8 bases aligning to TRBD1. Germline lookup yields CDR1 SGHVS and CDR2 FQNEAQ. This CDR3 has 15 amino acids. J gave up 4 bases and V 1 base, and 3 bases lay outside the gene matches. The CDR3 is CASSLGTGTYNEQFF. CDR3 DNA: TGTGCCAGCAGCTTAGGGACAGGGACTTACAATGAGCAGTTCTTC.

This chain uses TRBV15 with TRBJ1-1; a weak D match, TRBD1 (5 bases). The V end lost 0 bases, the J end lost 5 bases, and 7 bases lay between the germline ends. CDR1 and CDR2 (germline): LNHNV, YYDKDF (reference sequence). The CDR3 is 13 residues long. The CDR3 reads CATSRDRQTEAFF. In DNA, the CDR3 is TGTGCCACCAGCAGAGATCGACAGACTGAAGCTTTCTTT.

This chain links TRBV9 with TRBJ2-5; D might be TRBD2 (5 bases). Between the trimmed V and J ends, which lost 3 bases and 7 bases, there was a span of 22 bases. The CDR3 has 16 residues. The germline V gene has CDR1 SGDLS and CDR2 YYNGEE. This CDR3 reads CASSDDPGVPNRTQYF. Written as DNA, the CDR3 is TGTGCCAGCAGCGACGACCCCGGGGTCCCCAATAGGACCCAGTACTTC. Full variable domain (outside the CDR3, taken from reference TRBV9 and TRBJ2-5): DSGVTQTPKHLITATGQRVTLRCSPRSGDLSVYWYQQSLDQGLQFLIQYYNGEERAKGNILERFSAQQFPDLHSELNLSSLELGDSALYFCASSDDPGVPNRTQYFGPGTRLLVL.

The chain recombines TRBV28 with TRBJ2-2, with TRBD2 matching over 11 bases. CDR1 is MDHEN, CDR2 SYDVKM, per germline. V lost 5 bases to trimming and J lost 5 bases; unmatched junction nucleotides: 7. The CDR3 consists of 16 residues. For the CDR3, the DNA is TGTGCCAGCAGTCTTAGCGGGAGGGCGGGAACCGGGGAGCTGTTTTTT. It specifies CASSLSGRAGTGELFF.

The rearrangement links TRBV15 to TRBJ2-7, with D tentatively TRBD1 (6 bases). Trimming stripped 5 bases from V and 7 bases from J, with 15 bases between. CDR3 length: 13 amino acids. CDR1 LNHNV and CDR2 YYDKDF come from the germline V gene (reference sequence). CDR3 sequence (DNA): TGTGCCACCAGCGGTGGACAGCTACGGGAGCAGTACTTC. It codes for CATSGGQLREQYF.

The chain links TRBV5-4 to TRBJ2-7, with 8 positions matching TRBD1. Germline CDR1 reads SGHNT; CDR2 reads YYREEE (reference sequence). CDR3 size: 16 residues. V shed 0 bases and J 5 bases; nucleotides not matched to a gene: 10. CDR3 loop: CASSLGQGMNFDEQYF. The CDR3 DNA is TGTGCCAGCAGCTTGGGACAGGGGATGAATTTTGACGAGCAGTACTTC. Combining the CDR3 with reference TRBV5-4 and TRBJ2-7 gives the whole variable domain ETGVTQSPTHLIKTRGQQVTLRCSSQSGHNTVSWYQQALGQGPQFIFQYYREEENGRGNFPPRFSGLQFPNYSSELNVNALELDDSALYLCASSLGQGMNFDEQYFGPGTRLTVT.

This chain uses TRBV9 with TRBJ2-1, with D possibly matching TRBD1 (6 bases). Germline V gives CDR1 SGDLS, CDR2 YYNGEE. CDR3 length: 14 amino acids. Trimming shortened V by 0 bases and J by 8 bases, and 12 bases separated the two germline ends. CDR3 nucleotides: TGTGCCAGCAGCGTAGTCGCAGGGGCACATGAGCAGTTCTTC. Its protein is CASSVVAGAHEQFF.

A single count supports this clone. The V and J genes are TRBV10-3 and TRBJ2-1; D gene uncertain. This CDR3 spans 12 amino acids. Trimming took off 7 bases at V and 5 bases at J, with 9 bases between the two ends. The germline V gene has CDR1 ENHRY and CDR2 SYGVKD. CDR3 sequence: CAITTANNEQFF. CDR3 bases: TGTGCCATCACGACTGCAAACAATGAGCAGTTCTTC.

This clone was seen only a few times. This chain links TRBV10-3 with TRBJ2-1, with 11 bases that match TRBD2. V was clipped by 7 bases and J by 9 bases; unmatched bases: 11. CDR1 and CDR2 (germline): ENHRY, SYGVKD. CDR3 length: 15 residues. Here the CDR3 reads CAITPGSGRGGEQFF. The CDR3 DNA reads TGTGCCATCACCCCGGGTAGCGGGAGGGGGGGTGAGCAGTTCTTC.

This clone was counted between two and nine times. V usage is TRBV11-3 and J usage is TRBJ2-2, with no clear D. The ends were cut back, 5 bases at V and 4 bases at J, with 8 bases in the middle. Germline V CDR1 and CDR2: SGHNT, YENEEA. CDR3 length: 13 amino acids. The CDR3 sequence: CASSQRGTGELFF. As DNA, the CDR3 is TGTGCCAGCAGCCAGCGTGGCACCGGGGAGCTGTTTTTT.

The chain carries TRBV11-2 and TRBJ2-7; 10 bases are a match to TRBD2. Germline V gives CDR1 SGHAT, CDR2 FQNNGV. There are 14 residues in the CDR3. V dropped 2 bases and J dropped 4; count of bases not matched to a gene: 2. The DNA for the CDR3 is TGTGCCAGCAGCTTAAGCGGGAGGGCTTACGAGCAGTACTTC. As protein: CASSLSGRAYEQYF.

This clone was counted a single time. V and J are TRBV7-9 and TRBJ2-1; 12 bases are a match to TRBD2. The V gene's germline CDR1 is SEHNR and CDR2 FQNEAQ (reference sequence). This CDR3 spans 16 amino acids. V trimming: 7 bases; J trimming: 2 bases; junction bases outside the gene matches: 6. In DNA form, the CDR3 reads TGTGCCAGCATTTCTAGCGGGAGGGTGCCCTACAATGAGCAGTTCTTC. Translating it yields CASISSGRVPYNEQFF.

This CDR3 is CAWSYVDYGYTF. CDR3 bases: TGTGCCTGGAGCTATGTTGACTATGGCTACACCTTC. The V gene is TRBV30, the J gene TRBJ1-2; unclear D gene. Trimming removed 3 bases at V and 3 bases at J, with 8 bases between. The CDR3 contains 12 residues. Germline lookup yields CDR1 GTSNPN and CDR2 SVGIG (reference sequence).

This clone has a single count. The genes are TRBV5-1 and TRBJ2-1; 16 nucleotides agree with TRBD2. This CDR3 region has 17 residues. Germline loops: CDR1 SGHRS, CDR2 YFSETQ. The junction had 3 bases not matched to a gene; V was cut back by 4 bases and J by 2 bases. CDR3 nucleotide sequence: TGCGCCAGCAGCGGGGGGACTAGCGGGAGGGCCTACAATGAGCAGTTCTTC. This codes for CASSGGTSGRAYNEQFF. Full variable domain (rest looked up from reference TRBV5-1 and TRBJ2-1): KAGVTQTPRYLIKTRGQQVTLSCSPISGHRSVSWYQQTPGQGLQFLFEYFSETQRNKGNFPGRFSGRQFSNSRSEMNVSTLELGDSALYLCASSGGTSGRAYNEQFFGPGTRLTVL.